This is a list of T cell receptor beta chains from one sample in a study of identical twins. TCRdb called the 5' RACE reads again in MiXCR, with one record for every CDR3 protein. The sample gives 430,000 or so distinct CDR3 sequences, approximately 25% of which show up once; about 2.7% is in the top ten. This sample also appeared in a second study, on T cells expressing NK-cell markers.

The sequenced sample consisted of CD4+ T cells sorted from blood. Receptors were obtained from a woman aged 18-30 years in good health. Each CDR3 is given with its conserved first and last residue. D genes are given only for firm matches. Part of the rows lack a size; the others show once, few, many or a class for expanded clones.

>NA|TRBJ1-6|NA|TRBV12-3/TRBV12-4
TGTGCCAGCAAGCGTGGTAATTATTCACCCCTCCACTTT
CASKRGNYSPLHF
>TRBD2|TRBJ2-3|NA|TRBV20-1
TGCAGTGCTAGAGATAGCTGGCGAGCGGGAGGAGGAGATACGCAGTATTTT
CSARDSWRAGGGDTQYF
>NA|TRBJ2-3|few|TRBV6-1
TGTGCCAGCACTGGGACCACCACTTATACGCAGTATTTT
CASTGTTTYTQYF
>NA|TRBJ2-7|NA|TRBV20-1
TGCAGTGCTAGGGGACCTGGGCAGGCCTCCTCCTACGAGCAGTACTTC
CSARGPGQASSYEQYF
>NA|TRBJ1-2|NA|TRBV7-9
TGTGCCAGCTCCCTTCCCGGGCCTCGACATGGCTACACCTTC
CASSLPGPRHGYTF
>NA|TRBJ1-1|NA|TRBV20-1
TGCAGTGCTAGAACAGCGCTGCGGGGGGGATCTGAAGCTTTCTTT
CSARTALRGGSEAFF
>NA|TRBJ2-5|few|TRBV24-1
TGTGCCACCAGTGATCGGGGGACACCAGAGACCCAGTACTTC
CATSDRGTPETQYF
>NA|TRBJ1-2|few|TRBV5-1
TGCGCCAGCAGCACGGACGGAGACTATGGCTACACCTTC
CASSTDGDYGYTF
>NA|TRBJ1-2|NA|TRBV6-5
TGTGCCAGCAGTTCGGACAGTTTAAACTATGGCTACACCTTC
CASSSDSLNYGYTF
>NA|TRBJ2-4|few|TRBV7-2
TGTGCCAGCAGCAGGGACGGATCAGGGAACATTCAGTACTTC
CASSRDGSGNIQYF
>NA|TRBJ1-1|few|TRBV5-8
TGTGCCAGCACCCTAGGCCCAAATTTGAACACTGAAGCTTTCTTT
CASTLGPNLNTEAFF
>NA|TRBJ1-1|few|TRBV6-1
TGTGCCAGCACGGAGGGGCCCAACACTGAAGCTTTCTTT
CASTEGPNTEAFF
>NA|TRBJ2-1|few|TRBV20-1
TGCAGTGTACTAGATCACAATGAGCAGTTCTTC
CSVLDHNEQFF
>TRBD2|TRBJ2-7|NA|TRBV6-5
TGTGCCAGCAGTTATTCCCCGACTAGCGCACAGCAGTACTTC
CASSYSPTSAQQYF
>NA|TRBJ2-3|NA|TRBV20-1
TGCAGTGGGCAAAACGCTGCGGGACCCACAGATACGCAGTATTTT
CSGQNAAGPTDTQYF
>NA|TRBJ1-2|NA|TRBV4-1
TGCGCCAGCAGCCAAGACGGGGAGGGGAGCTATGGCTACACCTTC
CASSQDGEGSYGYTF
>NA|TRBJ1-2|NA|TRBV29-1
TGCAGCGGCCGGGACAATGAAGGCTATGGCTACACCTTC
CSGRDNEGYGYTF
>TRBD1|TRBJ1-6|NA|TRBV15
TGTGCCACCAGCAGCCGACAGGGTTCCTATAATTCACCCCTCCACTTT
CATSSRQGSYNSPLHF
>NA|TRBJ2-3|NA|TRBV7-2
TGTGCCAGCAGCTGGAGGGGGAGGGCCGGGACAGATACGCAGTATTTT
CASSWRGRAGTDTQYF
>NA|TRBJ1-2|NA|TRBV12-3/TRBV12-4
TGTGCCAGCAGTTTAGGAGCTACGAACTATGGCTACACCTTC
CASSLGATNYGYTF
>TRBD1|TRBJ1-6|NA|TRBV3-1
TGTGCCAGCAGCCGGGACAGATGGGATAATTCACCCCTCCACTTT
CASSRDRWDNSPLHF
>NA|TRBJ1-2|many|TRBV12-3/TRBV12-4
TGTGCCAGCAGTCCGCCACTAAAGGGTCATGGCTACACCTTC
CASSPPLKGHGYTF
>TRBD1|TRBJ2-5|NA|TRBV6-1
TGTGCCAGCCTACCGACAGGGTCCGGGACCCAGTACTTC
CASLPTGSGTQYF
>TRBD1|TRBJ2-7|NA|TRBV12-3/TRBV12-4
TGTGCCAGCAGAAAAGTGGGACAGGGCTACGAGCAGTACTTC
CASRKVGQGYEQYF
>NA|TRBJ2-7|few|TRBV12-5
TGTGCTAGTGCCAGCGCGGGCGAGCAGTACTTC
CASASAGEQYF
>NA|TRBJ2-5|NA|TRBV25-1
TGTGCCAGCAGTGATCGAATCACGGGTGAGACCCAGTACTTC
CASSDRITGETQYF
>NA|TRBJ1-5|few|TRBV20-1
TGCAGTGCTAGATCACATAGCAATCAGCCCCAGCATTTT
CSARSHSNQPQHF
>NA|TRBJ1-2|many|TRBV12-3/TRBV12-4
TGTGCCAGCAGCGCCAGCCGGTCCTATGGCTACACCTTC
CASSASRSYGYTF
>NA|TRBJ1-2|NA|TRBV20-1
TGCAGTGCTAGAGATATAGGGCAGGGGCGGCTTTTTAGCTATGGCTACACCTTC
CSARDIGQGRLFSYGYTF
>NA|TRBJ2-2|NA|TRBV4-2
TGTGCCAGCAGCCAAGGGGGGAGCTACACCGGGGAGCTGTTTTTT
CASSQGGSYTGELFF
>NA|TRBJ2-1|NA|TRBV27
TGTGCCAGCAGGAAGGTCCGGGGGAACAATGAGCAGTTCTTC
CASRKVRGNNEQFF
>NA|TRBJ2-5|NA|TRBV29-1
TGCAGCGTTGAAGAGTTCTCGGCGGGCGAGGTGGAGACCCAGTACTTC
CSVEEFSAGEVETQYF
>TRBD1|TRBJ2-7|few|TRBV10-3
TGTGCCATCAGTGTACAGGGGAACGAGCAGTACTTC
CAISVQGNEQYF
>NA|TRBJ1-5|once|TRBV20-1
TGCAGTGCTAACCAGGGAAATAGCAATCAGCCCCAGCATTTT
CSANQGNSNQPQHF
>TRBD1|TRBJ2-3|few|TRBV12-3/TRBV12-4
TGTGCCAGCAGGGCCGGGACAGGGACAGATACGCAGTATTTT
CASRAGTGTDTQYF
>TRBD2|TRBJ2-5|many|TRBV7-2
TGTGCCAGCAGCCAACGGAACCGACTAGCGGGAGAGACCCAGTACTTC
CASSQRNRLAGETQYF